This T cell receptor (beta chain) derives from a study of blood T cell repertoires in COVID-19. Overall study: Whether acute or convalescent, the COVID-19 samples came from the United States, Italy and Spain. T cells, B-cell-depleted T cells, or PBMCs supplied cDNA or gDNA.

Authors' processing steps: Reference gene primer amplification in the assay estimated nucleated cell counts. Assay used: immunoSEQ multiplex PCR; TCRdb lists only in-frame clones, some missing. V, J and clone size were drawn from that table, and D and trimming were deduced from the DNA. The repertoire includes about 130,000 clones, approximately 84% of them detected once, and 9.5% to 15% sits in the top ten. V was pared by 3 bases and J by 6 bases, with 4 bases of the junction left unmatched. CDR1 and CDR2 (germline): SQVTM, ANQGSEA. The CDR3 runs 12 residues. Input material: peripheral blood. This TCR derives from a woman in her 30s who had recovered from COVID-19. The chain is built from TRBV29-1 and TRBJ2-7; 8 positions agree with TRBD1. The CDR3 DNA is TGCAGCGTTGATACAGGGGGAATCGAGCAGTACTTC. Amino acids: CSVDTGGIEQYF.